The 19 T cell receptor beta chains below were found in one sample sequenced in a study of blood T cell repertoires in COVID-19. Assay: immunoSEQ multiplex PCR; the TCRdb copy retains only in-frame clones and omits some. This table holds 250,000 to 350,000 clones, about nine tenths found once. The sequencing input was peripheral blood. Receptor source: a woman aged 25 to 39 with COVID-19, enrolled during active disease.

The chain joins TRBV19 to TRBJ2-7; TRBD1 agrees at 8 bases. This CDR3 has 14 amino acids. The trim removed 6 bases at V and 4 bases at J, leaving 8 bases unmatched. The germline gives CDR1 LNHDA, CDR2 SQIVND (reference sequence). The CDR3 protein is CASSLTGGRYEQYF. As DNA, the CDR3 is TGTGCCAGTAGCTTAACAGGGGGGAGATACGAGCAGTACTTC.

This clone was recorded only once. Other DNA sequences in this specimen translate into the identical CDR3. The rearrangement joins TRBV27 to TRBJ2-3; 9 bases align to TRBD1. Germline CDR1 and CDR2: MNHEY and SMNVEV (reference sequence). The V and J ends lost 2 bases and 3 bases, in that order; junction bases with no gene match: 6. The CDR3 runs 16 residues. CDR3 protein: CASSLGWGQGTDTQYF. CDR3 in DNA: TGTGCCAGCAGTTTAGGTTGGGGACAGGGAACAGATACGCAGTATTTT.

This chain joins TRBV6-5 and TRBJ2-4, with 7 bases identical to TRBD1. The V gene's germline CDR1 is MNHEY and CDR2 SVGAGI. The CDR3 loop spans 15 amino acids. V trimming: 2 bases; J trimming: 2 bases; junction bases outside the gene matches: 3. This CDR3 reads CASSYGTATKNIQYF. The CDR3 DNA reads TGTGCCAGCAGTTACGGGACAGCGACCAAAAACATTCAGTACTTC.

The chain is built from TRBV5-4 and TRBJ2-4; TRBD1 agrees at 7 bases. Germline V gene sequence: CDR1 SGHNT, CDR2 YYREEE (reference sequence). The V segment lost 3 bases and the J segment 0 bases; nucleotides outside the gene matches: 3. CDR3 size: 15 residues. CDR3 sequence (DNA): TGTGCCAGCAGCTGGGACAGAGTAGCCAAAAACATTCAGTACTTC. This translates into CASSWDRVAKNIQYF.

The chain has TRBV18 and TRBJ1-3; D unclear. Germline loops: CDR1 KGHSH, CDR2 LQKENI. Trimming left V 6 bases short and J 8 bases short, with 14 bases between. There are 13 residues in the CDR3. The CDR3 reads CASSPTVSDTIYF. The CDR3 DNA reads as TGTGCCAGCTCTCCCACCGTGTCGGACACCATATATTTT.

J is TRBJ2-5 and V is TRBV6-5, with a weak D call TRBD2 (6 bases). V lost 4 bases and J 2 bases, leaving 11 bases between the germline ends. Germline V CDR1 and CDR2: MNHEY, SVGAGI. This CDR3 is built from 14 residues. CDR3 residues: CASSWRGEQETQYF. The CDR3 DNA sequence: TGTGCCAGCAGTTGGAGGGGAGAACAAGAGACCCAGTACTTC.

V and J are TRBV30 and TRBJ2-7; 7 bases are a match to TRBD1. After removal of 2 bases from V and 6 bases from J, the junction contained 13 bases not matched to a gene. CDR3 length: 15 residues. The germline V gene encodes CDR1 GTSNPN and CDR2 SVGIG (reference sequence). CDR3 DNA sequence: TGTGCCTGGAGTCCACGGACAGGCGGTCACTCCGAGCAGTACTTC. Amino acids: CAWSPRTGGHSEQYF.

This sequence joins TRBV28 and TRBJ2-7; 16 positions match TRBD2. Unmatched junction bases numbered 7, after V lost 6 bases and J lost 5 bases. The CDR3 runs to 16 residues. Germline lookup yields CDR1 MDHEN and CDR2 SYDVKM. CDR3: CASSDGTSGRVDEQYF. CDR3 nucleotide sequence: TGTGCCAGCAGCGACGGGACTAGCGGGAGGGTTGACGAGCAGTACTTC.

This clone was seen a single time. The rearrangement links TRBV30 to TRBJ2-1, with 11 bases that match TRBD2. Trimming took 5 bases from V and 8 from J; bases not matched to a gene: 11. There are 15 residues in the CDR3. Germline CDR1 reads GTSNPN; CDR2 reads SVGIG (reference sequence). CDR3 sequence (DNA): TGTGCCTGGGGAGTAGCGGGAGGGCCTGGTGATGAGCAGTTCTTC. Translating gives CAWGVAGGPGDEQFF. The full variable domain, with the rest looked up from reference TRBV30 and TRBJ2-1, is SQTIHQWPATLVQPVGSPLSLECTVEGTSNPNLYWYRQAAGRGLQLLFYSVGIGQISSEVPQNLSASRPQDRQFILSSKKLLLSDSGFYLCAWGVAGGPGDEQFFGPGTRLTVL.

The CDR3 DNA follows: TGTGCCAGCAGTTTATGGGGACAGGTCTACGAGCAGTACTTC. Residues: CASSLWGQVYEQYF. The chain uses TRBV27 and TRBJ2-7; 8 positions match TRBD1. With V trimmed by 1 base and J by 3 bases, 2 bases remained unmatched. Germline loops: CDR1 MNHEY, CDR2 SMNVEV (reference sequence). The CDR3 has 14 amino acids.

CDR3 DNA: TGTGCCAGCAGTGAAGCGCTGCAGGGCACCGGGGAGCTGTTTTTT. Amino acids: CASSEALQGTGELFF. The gene calls are TRBV2 and TRBJ2-2; the D gene is possibly TRBD1 (5 bases). Germline V gene lookup returns CDR1 SNHLY and CDR2 FYNNEI. The CDR3 is 15 amino acids. Trimming took 0 bases from V and 4 from J, leaving 9 bases between them.

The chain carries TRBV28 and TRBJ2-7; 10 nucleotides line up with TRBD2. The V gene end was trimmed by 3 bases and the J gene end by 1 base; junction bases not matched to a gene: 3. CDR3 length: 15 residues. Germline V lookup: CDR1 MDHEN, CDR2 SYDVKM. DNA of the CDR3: TGTGCCAGCAGTTTCTTAGCGGGAGGTTCCTACGAGCAGTACTTC. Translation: CASSFLAGGSYEQYF.

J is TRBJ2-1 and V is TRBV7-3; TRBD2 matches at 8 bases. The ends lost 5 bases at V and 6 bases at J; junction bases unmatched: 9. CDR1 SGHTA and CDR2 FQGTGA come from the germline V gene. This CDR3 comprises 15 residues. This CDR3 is CASSLQGLELNEQFF. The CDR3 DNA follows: TGTGCCAGCAGCCTACAGGGACTAGAGCTCAATGAGCAGTTCTTC. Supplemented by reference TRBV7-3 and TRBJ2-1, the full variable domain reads GAGVSQTPSNKVTEKGKYVELRCDPISGHTALYWYRQSLGQGPEFLIYFQGTGAADDSGLPNDRFFAVRPEGSVSTLKIQRTERGDSAVYLCASSLQGLELNEQFFGPGTRLTVL.

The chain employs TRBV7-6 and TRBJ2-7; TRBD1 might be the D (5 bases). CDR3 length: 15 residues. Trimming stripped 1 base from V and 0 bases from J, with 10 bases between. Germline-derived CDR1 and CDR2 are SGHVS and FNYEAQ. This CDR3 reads CASSLEVDNSYEQYF. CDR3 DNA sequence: TGTGCCAGCAGCTTAGAAGTGGACAACTCCTACGAGCAGTACTTC.

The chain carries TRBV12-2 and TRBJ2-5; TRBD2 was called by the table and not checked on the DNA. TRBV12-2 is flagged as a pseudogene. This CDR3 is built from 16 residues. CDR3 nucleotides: TGTGCAAGTCGCTTAAGGAAGCGGGCAGTTCGGGAGACCCAGTACTTC. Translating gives CASRLRKRAVRETQYF.

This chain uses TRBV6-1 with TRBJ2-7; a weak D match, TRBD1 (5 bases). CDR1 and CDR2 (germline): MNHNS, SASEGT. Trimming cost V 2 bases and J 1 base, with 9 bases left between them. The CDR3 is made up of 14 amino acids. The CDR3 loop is CASSERQTSYEQYF. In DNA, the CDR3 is TGTGCCAGCAGTGAACGACAGACTTCCTACGAGCAGTACTTC.

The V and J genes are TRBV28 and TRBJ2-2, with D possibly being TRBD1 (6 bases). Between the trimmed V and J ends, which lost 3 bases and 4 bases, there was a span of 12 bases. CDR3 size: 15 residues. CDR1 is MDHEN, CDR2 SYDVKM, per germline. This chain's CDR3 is CASSFGGAGTGELFF. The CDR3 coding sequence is TGTGCCAGCAGTTTTGGGGGCGCTGGCACCGGGGAGCTGTTTTTT.

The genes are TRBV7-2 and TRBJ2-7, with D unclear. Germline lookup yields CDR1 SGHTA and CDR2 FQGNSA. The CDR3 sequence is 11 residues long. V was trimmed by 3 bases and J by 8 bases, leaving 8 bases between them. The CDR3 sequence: CASSFAAKQYF. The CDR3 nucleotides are TGTGCCAGCAGCTTCGCGGCCAAGCAGTACTTC.

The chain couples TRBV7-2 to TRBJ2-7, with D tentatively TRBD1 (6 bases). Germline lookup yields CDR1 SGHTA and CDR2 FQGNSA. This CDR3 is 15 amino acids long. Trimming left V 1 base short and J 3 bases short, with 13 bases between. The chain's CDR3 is CASSLVVTGYYEQYF. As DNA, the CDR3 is TGTGCCAGCAGCTTAGTCGTGACAGGCTACTACGAGCAGTACTTC.